The source of this TCR beta chain is a study of blood T cell repertoires in COVID-19. Study summary: From the United States, Italy and Spain came samples of acute and convalescent COVID-19. Nucleic acid was either cDNA or gDNA, and it came from T cells, B-cell-depleted T cells, or PBMCs.

Per the original methods: Estimates of nucleated cell counts were drawn from the amplification of reference gene primers. Method: immunoSEQ multiplex PCR; TCRdb's copy keeps in-frame clones and lacks some. The V and J calls and clone size are taken from that table; D and trimming were inferred from the DNA. The table records some 64,000 clones, around 76% of them present only once. The CDR3 is 11 amino acids. Germline V gene sequence: CDR1 SQVTM, CDR2 ANQGSEA. With 6 bases clipped from V and 6 bases from J, the junction kept 3 bases outside the gene matches. The source material was peripheral blood. The gene calls are TRBV29-1 and TRBJ1-1; 8 positions match TRBD1. The receptor's source is a human donor in a cohort sampled during active COVID-19. DNA for the CDR3: TGCAGCGTAGGACAGGGACCTGAAGCTTTCTTT. This gives the protein CSVGQGPEAFF. The entire variable domain, with the rest obtained from reference TRBV29-1 and TRBJ1-1, is as follows: SAVISQKPSRDICQRGTSLTIQCQVDSQVTMMFWYRQQPGQSLTLIATANQGSEATYESGFVIDKFPISRPNLTFSTLTVSNMSPEDSSIYLCSVGQGPEAFFGQGTRLTVV.